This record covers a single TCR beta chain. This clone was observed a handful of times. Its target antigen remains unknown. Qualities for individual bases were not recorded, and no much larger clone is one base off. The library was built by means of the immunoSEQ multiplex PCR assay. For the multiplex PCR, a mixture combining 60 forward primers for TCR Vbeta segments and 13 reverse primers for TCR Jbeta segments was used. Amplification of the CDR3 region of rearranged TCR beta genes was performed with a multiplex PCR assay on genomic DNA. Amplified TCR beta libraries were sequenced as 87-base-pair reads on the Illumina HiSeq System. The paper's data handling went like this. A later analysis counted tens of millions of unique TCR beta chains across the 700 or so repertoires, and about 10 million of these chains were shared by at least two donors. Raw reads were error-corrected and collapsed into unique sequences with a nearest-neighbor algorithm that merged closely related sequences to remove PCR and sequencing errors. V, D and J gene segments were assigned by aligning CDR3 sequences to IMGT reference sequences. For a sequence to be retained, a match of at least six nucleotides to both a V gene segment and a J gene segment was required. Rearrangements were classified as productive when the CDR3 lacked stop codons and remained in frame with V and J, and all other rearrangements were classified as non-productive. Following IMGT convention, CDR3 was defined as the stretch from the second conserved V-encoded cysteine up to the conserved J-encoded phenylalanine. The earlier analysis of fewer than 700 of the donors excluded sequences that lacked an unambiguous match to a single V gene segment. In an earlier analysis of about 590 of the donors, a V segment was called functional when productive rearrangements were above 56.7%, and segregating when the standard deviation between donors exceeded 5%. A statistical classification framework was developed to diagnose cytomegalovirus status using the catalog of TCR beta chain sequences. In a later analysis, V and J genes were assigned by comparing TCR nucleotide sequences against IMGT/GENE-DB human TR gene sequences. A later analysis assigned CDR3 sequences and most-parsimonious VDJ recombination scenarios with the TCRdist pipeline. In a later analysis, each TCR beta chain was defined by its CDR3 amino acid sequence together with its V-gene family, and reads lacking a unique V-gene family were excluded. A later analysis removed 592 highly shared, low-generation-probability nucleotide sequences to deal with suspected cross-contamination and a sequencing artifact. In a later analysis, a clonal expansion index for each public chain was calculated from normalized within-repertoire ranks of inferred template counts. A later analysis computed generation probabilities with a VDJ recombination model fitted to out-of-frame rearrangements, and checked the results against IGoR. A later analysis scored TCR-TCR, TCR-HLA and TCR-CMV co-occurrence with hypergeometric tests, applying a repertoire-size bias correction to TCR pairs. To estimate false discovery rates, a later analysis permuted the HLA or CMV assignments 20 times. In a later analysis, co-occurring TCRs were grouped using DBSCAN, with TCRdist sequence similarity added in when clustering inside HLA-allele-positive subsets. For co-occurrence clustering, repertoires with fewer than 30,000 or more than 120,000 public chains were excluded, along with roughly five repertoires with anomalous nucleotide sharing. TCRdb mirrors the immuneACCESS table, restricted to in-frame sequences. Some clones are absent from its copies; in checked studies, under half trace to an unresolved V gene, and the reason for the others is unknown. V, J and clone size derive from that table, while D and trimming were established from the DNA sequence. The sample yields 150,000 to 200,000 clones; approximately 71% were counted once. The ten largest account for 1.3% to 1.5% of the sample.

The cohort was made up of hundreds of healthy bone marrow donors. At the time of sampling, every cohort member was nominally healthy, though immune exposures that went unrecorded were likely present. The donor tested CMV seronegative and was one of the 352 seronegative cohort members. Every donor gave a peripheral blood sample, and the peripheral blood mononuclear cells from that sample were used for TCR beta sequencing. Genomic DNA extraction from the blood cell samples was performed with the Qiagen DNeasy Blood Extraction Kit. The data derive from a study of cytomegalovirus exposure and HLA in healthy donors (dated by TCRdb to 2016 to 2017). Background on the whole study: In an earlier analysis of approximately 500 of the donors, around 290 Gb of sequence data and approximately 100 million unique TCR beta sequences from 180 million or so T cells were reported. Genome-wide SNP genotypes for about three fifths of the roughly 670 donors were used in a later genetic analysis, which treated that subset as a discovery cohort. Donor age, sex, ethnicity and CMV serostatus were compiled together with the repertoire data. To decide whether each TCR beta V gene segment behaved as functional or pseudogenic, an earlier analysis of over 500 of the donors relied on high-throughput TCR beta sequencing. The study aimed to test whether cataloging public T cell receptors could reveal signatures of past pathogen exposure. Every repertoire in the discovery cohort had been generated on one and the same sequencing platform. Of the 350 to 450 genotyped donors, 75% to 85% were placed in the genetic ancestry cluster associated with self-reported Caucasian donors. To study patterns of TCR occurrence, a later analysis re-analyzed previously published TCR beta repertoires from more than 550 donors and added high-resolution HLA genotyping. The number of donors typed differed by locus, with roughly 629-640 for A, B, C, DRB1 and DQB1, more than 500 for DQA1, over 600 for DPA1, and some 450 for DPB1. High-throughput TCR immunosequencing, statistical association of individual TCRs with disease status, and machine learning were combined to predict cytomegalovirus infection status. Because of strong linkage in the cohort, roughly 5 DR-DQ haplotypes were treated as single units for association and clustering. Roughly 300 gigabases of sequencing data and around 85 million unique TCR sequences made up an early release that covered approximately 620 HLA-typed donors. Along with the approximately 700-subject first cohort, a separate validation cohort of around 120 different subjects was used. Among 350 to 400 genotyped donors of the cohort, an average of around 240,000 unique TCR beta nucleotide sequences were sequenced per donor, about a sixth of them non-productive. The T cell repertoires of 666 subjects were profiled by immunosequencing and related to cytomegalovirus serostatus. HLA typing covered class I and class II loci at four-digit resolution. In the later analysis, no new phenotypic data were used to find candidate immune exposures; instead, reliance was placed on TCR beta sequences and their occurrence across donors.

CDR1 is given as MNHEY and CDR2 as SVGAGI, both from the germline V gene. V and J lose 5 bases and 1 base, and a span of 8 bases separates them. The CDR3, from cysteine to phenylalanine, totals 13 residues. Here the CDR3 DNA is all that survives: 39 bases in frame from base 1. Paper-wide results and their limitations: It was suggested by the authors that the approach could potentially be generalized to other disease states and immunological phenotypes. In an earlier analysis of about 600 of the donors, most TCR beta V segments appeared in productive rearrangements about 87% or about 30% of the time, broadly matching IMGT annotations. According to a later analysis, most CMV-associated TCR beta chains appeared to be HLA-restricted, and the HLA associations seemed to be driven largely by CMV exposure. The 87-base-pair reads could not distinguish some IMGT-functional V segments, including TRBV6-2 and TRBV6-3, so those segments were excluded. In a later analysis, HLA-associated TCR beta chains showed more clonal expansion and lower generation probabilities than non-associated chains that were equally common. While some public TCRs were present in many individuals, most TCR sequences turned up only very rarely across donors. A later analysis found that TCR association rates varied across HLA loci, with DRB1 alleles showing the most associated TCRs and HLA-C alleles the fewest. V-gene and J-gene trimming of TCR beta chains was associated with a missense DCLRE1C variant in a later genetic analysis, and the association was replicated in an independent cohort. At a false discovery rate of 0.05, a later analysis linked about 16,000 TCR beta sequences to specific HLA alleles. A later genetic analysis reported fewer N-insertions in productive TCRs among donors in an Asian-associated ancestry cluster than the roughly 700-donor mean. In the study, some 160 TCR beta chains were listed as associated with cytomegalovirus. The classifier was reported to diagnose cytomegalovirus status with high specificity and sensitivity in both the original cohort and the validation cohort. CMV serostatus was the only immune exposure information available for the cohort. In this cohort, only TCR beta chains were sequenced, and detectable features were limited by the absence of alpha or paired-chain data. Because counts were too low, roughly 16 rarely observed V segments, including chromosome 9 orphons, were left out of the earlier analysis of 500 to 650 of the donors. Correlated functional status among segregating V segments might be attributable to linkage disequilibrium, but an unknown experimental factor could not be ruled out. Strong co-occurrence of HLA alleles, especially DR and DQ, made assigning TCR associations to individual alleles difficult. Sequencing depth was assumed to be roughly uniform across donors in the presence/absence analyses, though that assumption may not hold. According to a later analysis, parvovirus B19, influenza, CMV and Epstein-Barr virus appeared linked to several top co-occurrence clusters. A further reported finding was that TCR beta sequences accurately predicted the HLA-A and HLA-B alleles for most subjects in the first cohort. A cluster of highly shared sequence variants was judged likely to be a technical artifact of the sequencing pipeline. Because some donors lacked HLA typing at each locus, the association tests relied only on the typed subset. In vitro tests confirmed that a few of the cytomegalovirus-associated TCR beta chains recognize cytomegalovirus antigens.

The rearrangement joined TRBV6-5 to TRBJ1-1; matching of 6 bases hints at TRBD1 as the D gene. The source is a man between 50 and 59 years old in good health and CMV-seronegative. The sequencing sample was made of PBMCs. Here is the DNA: TGTGCCAGCAGTGGGGGACAGAACACTGAAGCTTTCTTT. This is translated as CASSGGQNTEAFF.